A selection of T cell receptor beta chains follows, all from one sample in a study of monozygotic twins with inflammatory bowel disease. TCRdb reworked the 5' RACE reads into one entry per CDR3 protein, no DNA. This table holds approximately 300,000 distinct CDR3 sequences. The sample consisted of blood. Every receptor here comes from a human donor with ulcerative colitis or Crohn's disease, or a healthy co-twin of an affected twin (not recorded which). Both conserved end residues are part of each CDR3. The order of the fields is J gene, V gene, CDR3 protein.

TRBJ2-7	TRBV6-1	CASSPGRTSSYEQYF
TRBJ2-7	TRBV19	CASRLRDGSYEQYF
TRBJ2-4	TRBV4-3	CASSRVTGGRAKNIQYF
TRBJ1-1	TRBV7-2	CASSGDRGGAFF
TRBJ2-2	TRBV21-1	CASKPGRRGEPGELFF
TRBJ2-2	TRBV28	CASSVVGGGELFF
TRBJ1-6	TRBV6-5	CASSFTMGSYNSPLHF
TRBJ1-6	TRBV10-1	CASSDGPTKGSPLHF
TRBJ2-5	TRBV5-4	CASSLIQGEETQYF
TRBJ1-4	TRBV5-1	CASSLAGTTMGKLFF
TRBJ2-1	TRBV7-2	CASSSRGREQFF
TRBJ1-4	TRBV5-5	CASSYYRSTNEKLFF
TRBJ2-3	TRBV7-2	CASSMRSGGGTDTQYF
TRBJ2-1	TRBV27	CASSLLTGDNEQFF
TRBJ1-6	TRBV5-4	CASSLWGCDLSPLHF
TRBJ2-7	TRBV28	CASSLGASEQYF
TRBJ2-1	TRBV5-1	CASSFRQANEQFF
TRBJ2-7	TRBV7-2	CASSRTYSSYEQYF
TRBJ2-5	TRBV5-1	CASRSRDQETQYF
TRBJ2-7	TRBV7-9	CASSLETGVNEQYF
TRBJ2-1	TRBV7-9	CASSLVGSGEQFF
TRBJ2-7	TRBV5-5	CASSLAGLAYEQYF
TRBJ2-7	TRBV29-1	CSVGIAGTGAREQYF
TRBJ1-2	TRBV27	CASSSGRLLGYTF